This T cell receptor (beta chain) is drawn from a study of long-term antiretroviral therapy in people with HIV. General study results and limits: Researchers lacked any data on ART adherence, viral resistance or therapy changes. Every time point showed a repertoire led by clones expanded before ART. Repertoires looked antigen-experienced, with only a slight naive shift after ART.

Details on this clone: Antigen unknown.

The CDR3 is 16 residues long. Germline trimming cut 2 bases from V and 6 bases from J; bases unmatched to any gene: 11. Per germline, CDR1 SGHNT and CDR2 YYREEE (reference sequence). Samples were assayed with immunoSEQ v3.0 at survey level. Method: immunoSEQ multiplex PCR; TCRdb's copy keeps in-frame clones and lacks some. The table includes 20,000 to 25,000 clones, 86% detected once. The chain combines TRBV5-4 with TRBJ2-3, with 8 bases fitting TRBD2. The TCR was taken from a man between 60 and 75 years old with HIV. The sample in question was unsorted PBMCs, obtained 1.3 years after starting antiretroviral therapy. CDR3 DNA: TGTGCCAGCAGCTTCGCGGCGGCGGGAGGATGGGATACGCAGTATTTT. Its protein product is CASSFAAAGGWDTQYF.